Listed below are T cell receptor beta chains from one sample, sequenced in a study of T cells in Graves' hyperthyroidism and ophthalmopathy. TCRdb passed the multiplex PCR reads through MiXCR, listing each CDR3 protein once. The sample yields over 500,000 distinct CDR3 sequences, roughly 45% seen once. Sequences were obtained from peripheral blood or thyroid tissue (not recorded which). These receptors were collected from an adult woman with Graves' disease, either hyperthyroidism or ophthalmopathy (not recorded which). The CDR3 runs from the conserved cysteine through the conserved F or W. The order of the fields is D gene, V gene, J gene, clone size, CDR3 DNA, CDR3 protein. D genes are given only for firm matches. Expanded clones get a size class; other rows say once, few or many, or leave the size out.

NA,TRBV4-1,TRBJ1-4,once,TGCGCCAGCAGCCAAGATTGGGCCGAAAAACTGTTTTTT,CASSQDWAEKLFF
TRBD2,TRBV12-3/TRBV12-4,TRBJ2-5,many,TGTGCCAGCAGTCCGGGGGGTCGTGGAGAGACCCAGTACTTC,CASSPGGRGETQYF
TRBD1,TRBV29-1,TRBJ1-2,once,TGCAGCGCCACAGACAGGGATAACTATGGCTACACCTTC,CSATDRDNYGYTF
TRBD1,TRBV6-6,TRBJ1-5,NA,TGTGCCAGCAGCCGACAGGGGGCAATGAATCAGCCCCAGCATTTT,CASSRQGAMNQPQHF
TRBD1,TRBV7-2,TRBJ1-1,many,TGTGCCAGCAGCTTATTGGGAGGGGGCAACACTGAAGCTTTCTTT,CASSLLGGGNTEAFF
TRBD1,TRBV11-2,TRBJ1-2,NA,TGTGCCAGCAGCTTCCGGGACAGAGGCGATGGCTACACCTTC,CASSFRDRGDGYTF
NA,TRBV7-2,TRBJ1-3,NA,TGTGCCAGCACCACCGGATATGGTGGAAACACCATATATTTT,CASTTGYGGNTIYF
NA,TRBV19,TRBJ2-7,many,TGTGCCAGTAGATCCCAGTACTCCTACGAGCAGTACTTC,CASRSQYSYEQYF
NA,TRBV7-8,TRBJ1-1,few,TGTGCCAGCAGCCACGGCGGGGCCGCTGAAGCTTTCTTT,CASSHGGAAEAFF
TRBD2,TRBV7-2,TRBJ2-1,NA,TGTGCCAGCAGCTTAGGGGGAGGGTATTACAATGAGCAGTTCTTC,CASSLGGGYYNEQFF
TRBD1,TRBV2,TRBJ2-5,NA,TGTGCCAGCAGTGAACCCCGGGACAGGGGGTTGGAGACCCAGTACTTC,CASSEPRDRGLETQYF
NA,TRBV7-9,TRBJ1-6,NA,TGTGCCAGCAGCGAACAGAACAATTCACCCCTCCACTTT,CASSEQNNSPLHF
NA,TRBV4-2,TRBJ1-1,many,TGTGCCAGCAGCCAAGGTGACAGCATGAACACTGAAGCTTTCTTT,CASSQGDSMNTEAFF
TRBD1,TRBV12-3/TRBV12-4,TRBJ1-2,few,TGTGCCAGCAGCCGACAGGGTTACTATGGCTACACCTTC,CASSRQGYYGYTF
NA,TRBV6-6,TRBJ1-1,NA,TGTGCCAGCAGTTTCGACAGCTACGACTTGAACACTGAAGCTTTCTTT,CASSFDSYDLNTEAFF
NA,TRBV7-8,TRBJ2-7,few,TGTGCCAGCAGCCCGAATGGGGGCCAACTCTCCTACGAGCAGTACTTC,CASSPNGGQLSYEQYF
NA,TRBV2,TRBJ2-2,NA,TGTGCCAGCAGTTTATTGACAGCTAACGGGGAGCTGCTTTTT,CASSLLTANGELLF
TRBD1,TRBV7-9,TRBJ2-1,NA,TGTGCCAGCAGCTCTTACCTGGACAGGGAGCAGTTCTTC,CASSSYLDREQFF
NA,TRBV2,TRBJ2-5,NA,TGTGCCAGTAGTGAGGTTCCGTACCAAGAGACCCAGTACTTC,CASSEVPYQETQYF
NA,TRBV18,TRBJ2-6,NA,TGTGCCAGCTCACTTAACCGGGCCAACGTCCTGACTTTC,CASSLNRANVLTF
NA,TRBV7-2,TRBJ2-7,NA,TGTGCCAGCAGCCCCTCTGCGGGGCAGCCCCAGCAGTACTTC,CASSPSAGQPQQYF
NA,TRBV20-1,TRBJ1-2,NA,TGCAGTGCTGTGACGGGCTACTATGGCTACACCTTC,CSAVTGYYGYTF
TRBD2,TRBV7-3,TRBJ2-2,NA,TGTGCCAGCAGCTCCTTCGGAGGGAGGGCCGCCGGGGAGCTGTTTTTT,CASSSFGGRAAGELFF
NA,TRBV20-1,TRBJ2-7,few,TGCAGTGCTAAGGGGGGACAGCACTACGAGCAGTACTTC,CSAKGGQHYEQYF
NA,TRBV29-1,TRBJ2-7,many,TGCAGCGTTGACGGGTGGGGCGGGACATTCGGGGAGCAGTACTTC,CSVDGWGGTFGEQYF
NA,TRBV12-3/TRBV12-4,TRBJ2-5,once,TGTGCCAGCAATAATGGAGGGGCCCAGTACTTC,CASNNGGAQYF
NA,TRBV10-3,TRBJ2-7,many,TGTGCCATCAGTGATTCCAGGGGCGGGTACGAGCAGTACTTC,CAISDSRGGYEQYF
TRBD2,TRBV10-3,TRBJ2-3,few,TGTGCCATCAGAGATAGCGGGAGGGGAACAGATACGCAGTATTTT,CAIRDSGRGTDTQYF
NA,TRBV2,TRBJ1-4,NA,TGTGCCAGCTGCTGGGACACGGGTGCGGAGACTAATGAAAAACTGTTTTTT,CASCWDTGAETNEKLFF
TRBD1,TRBV7-9,TRBJ1-1,many,TGTGCCAGCAGAACGACAGGGGGGACTGAAGCTTTCTTT,CASRTTGGTEAFF
TRBD2,TRBV24-1,TRBJ2-7,few,TGTGCCACCAGTCGCGGGAGAAGCTCCTACGAGCAGTACTTC,CATSRGRSSYEQYF
NA,TRBV7-9,TRBJ1-2,NA,TGTGCCAGCAGCTTAGGTACGGGACCCTATGGCTACACCTTC,CASSLGTGPYGYTF
TRBD1,TRBV29-1,TRBJ1-5,many,TGCAGCGTTGGACAGGGAGGAGAGCCCCAGCATTTT,CSVGQGGEPQHF
NA,TRBV2,TRBJ2-5,NA,TGTGCCAGCAGTCAGGGGCGGGTAGTGAAGACCCAGTACTTC,CASSQGRVVKTQYF
NA,TRBV5-6,TRBJ2-2,NA,TGTGCCAGCAGCTTGGCGTCGGACGGGAACACCGGGAAGCTGTTTTTT,CASSLASDGNTGKLFF
NA,TRBV3-1,TRBJ2-7,NA,TGTGCCAGCAGCCAAGCGGGCCACCTTCCCGAGCAGTACTTC,CASSQAGHLPEQYF
NA,TRBV2,TRBJ1-1,few,TGTGCCAGCAGGTCGGGGGTCTCTCTGGAAGCTTTCTTT,CASRSGVSLEAFF
NA,TRBV28,TRBJ1-2,few,TGTGCCAGCAGTTTCCGGAGTTTCTATGGCTACACCTTC,CASSFRSFYGYTF
NA,TRBV5-5,TRBJ2-2,many,TGTGCCAGCAGCTCCCAGTCGGCCGGGGAGCTGTTTTTT,CASSSQSAGELFF
NA,TRBV20-1,TRBJ1-2,few,TGCAGTGCTAGAATGCCGGCGGCCGGGGACGATGGCTACACCTTC,CSARMPAAGDDGYTF
NA,TRBV7-2,TRBJ2-3,NA,TGTGCCAGCAGCCAGAGCCAGGCAGATACGCAGTATTTT,CASSQSQADTQYF
NA,TRBV7-9,TRBJ2-7,many,TGTGCCAGCAGCCTAAGGGGCTCCTACGAGCAGTACTTC,CASSLRGSYEQYF
NA,TRBV25-1,TRBJ1-3,NA,TGTGCCACCAAGTTTCAGTTCTCTGGAAACACCATATATTTT,CATKFQFSGNTIYF
NA,TRBV4-2,TRBJ2-5,many,TGTGCCAGCAGCCAAGAGGCCGGGCAACAGTTTGAGACCCAGTACTTC,CASSQEAGQQFETQYF
NA,TRBV11-2,TRBJ2-5,NA,TGTGCCAGCAGCTTGGGAGTGAAAGAGACCCAGTACTTC,CASSLGVKETQYF
NA,TRBV5-1,TRBJ2-2,NA,TGCGCCAGCAGCTTTACGACCATCGGGGAGCTGCTTTTT,CASSFTTIGELLF